This T cell receptor (beta chain) was found in a study of control samples from healthy donors and cancer patients. This CDR3 is 17 amino acids long. V shed 1 base and J shed 5 bases, with 20 bases lying between them. Germline CDR1 and CDR2: LGHNA and YNFKEQ. Using immunoSEQ multiplex PCR, the repertoire was profiled, and TCRdb retains in-frame clones only, with some absent. The table records tens of thousands of clones, around 91% of them present only once. The TCR originated in a man in his sixties with colorectal cancer. The sequenced material came from PBMCs. This chain links TRBV4-2 with TRBJ2-5; maybe TRBD2 (6 bases). The CDR3 region is CASSQGAVGGRGETQYF. CDR3 sequence (DNA): TGTGCCAGCAGCCAAGGCGCAGTCGGGGGACGGGGGGAGACCCAGTACTTC.